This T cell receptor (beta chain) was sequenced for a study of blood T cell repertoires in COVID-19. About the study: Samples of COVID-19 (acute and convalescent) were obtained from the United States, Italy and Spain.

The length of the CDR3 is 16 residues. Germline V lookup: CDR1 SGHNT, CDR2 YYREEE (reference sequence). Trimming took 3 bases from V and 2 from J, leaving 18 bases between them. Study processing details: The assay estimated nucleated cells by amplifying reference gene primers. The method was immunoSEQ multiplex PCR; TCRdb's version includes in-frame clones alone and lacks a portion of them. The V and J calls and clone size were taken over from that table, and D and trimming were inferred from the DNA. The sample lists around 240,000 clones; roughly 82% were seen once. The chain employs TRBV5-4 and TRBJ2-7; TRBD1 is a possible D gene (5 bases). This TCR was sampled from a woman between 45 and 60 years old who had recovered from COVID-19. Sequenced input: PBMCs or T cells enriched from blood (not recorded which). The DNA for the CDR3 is TGTGCCAGCAGCTCCCCCCAAGGGGCAACCCCCTACGAGCAGTACTTC. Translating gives CASSSPQGATPYEQYF.